The TCR beta chain described here comes from a study of T cells in Graves' hyperthyroidism and ophthalmopathy. This clonotype came up many times. Amplification targeted TCR beta CDR3 regions from RNA transcripts. The primer set for the first-round RT-PCR of the TCR CDR3 was HTBI. TCRdb processed the multiplex PCR reads anew with MiXCR; each CDR3 protein has one entry. The sample records 270,000 or so distinct CDR3 sequences, around 15% being singletons. The clonotype originates from a woman in her 50s with Graves' hyperthyroidism that later progressed to Graves' ophthalmopathy. Sequencing input: blood.

Here the CDR3 DNA reads TGCAGTGCTCACGGCTATCCGGGACTAGGAGTCCAAGAGACCCAGTACTTC. Encoded protein: CSAHGYPGLGVQETQYF. The chain joins TRBV20-1 to TRBJ2-5, with 8 nucleotides matching TRBD2. The junction had 15 bases not matched to a gene; V was cut back by 5 bases and J by 1 base. The germline V gene encodes CDR1 DFQATT and CDR2 SNEGSKA (reference sequence). The CDR3 is 17 amino acids.